The clone carrying this TCR beta chain was seen more than once but under ten times. The antigen is unknown. The length of the CDR3 is 16 residues. Looked up from germline, CDR1 is MNHEY and CDR2 is SMNVEV (reference sequence). The V end lost 0 bases, the J end lost 4 bases, and 16 bases lay between the germline ends. Version v3.0 of the immunoSEQ assay ran at survey level. Method: immunoSEQ multiplex PCR; TCRdb's copy keeps in-frame clones and lacks some. This sample has under 20,000 clones, with about three quarters found just once. These data originate in a study of long-term antiretroviral therapy in people with HIV. General study results and limits: Older ART regimens may have been in use when blood was drawn between the mid-2000s and the late 2010s. Missing from the dataset were any data on ART adherence, viral resistance or therapy changes. ART-treated samples gained diversity yet remained below transplant donor controls.

The chain couples TRBV27 to TRBJ2-7; D not certain. Material: unsorted PBMCs, obtained less than 2.2 years before starting antiretroviral therapy. The receptor was isolated from a young man with HIV. This CDR3 reads CASSLSVASGRYEQYF. As DNA, the CDR3 is TGTGCCAGCAGTTTATCGGTCGCCTCGGGTAGGTACGAGCAGTACTTC.